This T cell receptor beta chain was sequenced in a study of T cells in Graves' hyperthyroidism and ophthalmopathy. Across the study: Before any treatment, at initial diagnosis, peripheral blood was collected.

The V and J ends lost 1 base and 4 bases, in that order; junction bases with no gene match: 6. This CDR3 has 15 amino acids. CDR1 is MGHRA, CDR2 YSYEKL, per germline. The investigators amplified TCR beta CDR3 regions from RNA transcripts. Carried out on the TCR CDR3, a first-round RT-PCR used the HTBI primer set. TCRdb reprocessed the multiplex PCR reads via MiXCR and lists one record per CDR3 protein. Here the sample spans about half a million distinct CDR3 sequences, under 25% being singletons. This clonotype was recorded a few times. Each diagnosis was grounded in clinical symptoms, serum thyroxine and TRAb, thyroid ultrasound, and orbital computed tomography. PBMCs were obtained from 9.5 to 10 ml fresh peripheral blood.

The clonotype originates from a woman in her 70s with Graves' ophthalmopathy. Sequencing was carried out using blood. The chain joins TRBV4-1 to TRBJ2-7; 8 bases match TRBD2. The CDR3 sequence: CASSQAGTSAYEQYF. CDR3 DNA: TGCGCCAGCAGCCAAGCCGGGACTAGTGCTTACGAGCAGTACTTC.